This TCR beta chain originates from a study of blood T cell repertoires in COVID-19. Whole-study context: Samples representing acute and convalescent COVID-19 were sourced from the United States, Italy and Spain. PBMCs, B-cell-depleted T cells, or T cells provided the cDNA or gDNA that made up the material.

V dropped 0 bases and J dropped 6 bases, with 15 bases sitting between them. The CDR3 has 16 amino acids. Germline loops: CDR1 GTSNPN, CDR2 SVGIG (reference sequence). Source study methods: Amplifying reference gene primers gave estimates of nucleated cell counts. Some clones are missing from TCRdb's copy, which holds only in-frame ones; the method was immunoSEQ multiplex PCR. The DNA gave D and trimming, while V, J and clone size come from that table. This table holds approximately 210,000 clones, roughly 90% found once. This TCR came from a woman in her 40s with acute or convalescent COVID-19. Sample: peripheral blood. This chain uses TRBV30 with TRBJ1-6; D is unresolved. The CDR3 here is CAWSVHSPAGNSPLHF. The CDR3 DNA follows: TGTGCCTGGAGTGTACATAGTCCGGCGGGTAATTCACCCCTCCACTTT.